This T cell receptor beta chain was found in a study of PD-L1 blockade in urothelial cancer. As for the study in general: As for prior chemotherapy regimens, patients had received 0 to 3.

Profiled with immunoSEQ multiplex PCR; TCRdb holds only in-frame clones, not every one. Of over 65,000 clones listed, around 84% are singletons. Samples spanned pretreatment and treatment, with 1 to 8 time points per patient. Study-wide results and caveats: Below-median TCR clonality that was measured in pretreatment blood predicted better survival.

Worth noting for this clone: The antigen remains undetermined.

Germline V lookup: CDR1 LNHDA, CDR2 SQIVND (reference sequence). This CDR3 spans 16 amino acids. V trimming: 7 bases; J trimming: 10 bases; junction bases outside the gene matches: 14. This receptor was taken from a man aged 65-85 years with urothelial cancer. Sequenced here: PBMCs, sampled around atezolizumab (anti-PD-L1) treatment. The chain employs TRBV19 and TRBJ2-1; 12 nucleotides agree with TRBD2. The CDR3, as DNA: TGTGCCAGTACCCTGACTAGCGGGGGAGGTAATGAAGAGCAGTTCTTC. Protein sequence: CASTLTSGGGNEEQFF.